Listed below are T cell receptor beta chains from one sample, sequenced in a study of CXCR3-negative and CXCR3-positive naive CD8 T cells. From the 5' RACE reads, TCRdb lists one entry per CDR3 protein and no DNA. Seen in this sample are some 67,000 distinct CDR3 sequences; the ten most common clones hold approximately 1.5%. The sample was naive CXCR3- CD8+ T cells from blood. All receptors derive from a human donor in good health. Some clones in this sample may be carry-over from other donors' samples. Each CDR3 is given with its conserved first and last residue.

v_gene	j_gene	len	CDR3aa
TRBV20-1	TRBJ2-1	14	CSAREQWESNEQFF
TRBV20-1	TRBJ2-3	15	CSAVSLAGGADTQYF
TRBV4-2	TRBJ2-7	15	CASSQDSGSSYEQYF
TRBV7-7	TRBJ2-1	17	CASSPFMAGGSYNEQFF
TRBV7-6	TRBJ2-2	18	CASSLRSTTGIDTGELFF
TRBV6-6	TRBJ2-3	19	CASSYLLAGVGVGPDTQYF
TRBV9	TRBJ2-7	14	CASSVGTSGYEQYF
TRBV29-1	TRBJ2-3	13	CSAAVPSTDTQYF
TRBV15	TRBJ2-1	16	CATSRAAGGPYNEQFF
TRBV6-4	TRBJ2-3	16	CASSDLAGGDTDTQYF
TRBV28	TRBJ2-1	11	CASSFGTGEFF
TRBV7-9	TRBJ2-2	17	CASSKLAGGEYVGELFF
TRBV11-2	TRBJ2-5	15	CASSVTLGGMETQYF